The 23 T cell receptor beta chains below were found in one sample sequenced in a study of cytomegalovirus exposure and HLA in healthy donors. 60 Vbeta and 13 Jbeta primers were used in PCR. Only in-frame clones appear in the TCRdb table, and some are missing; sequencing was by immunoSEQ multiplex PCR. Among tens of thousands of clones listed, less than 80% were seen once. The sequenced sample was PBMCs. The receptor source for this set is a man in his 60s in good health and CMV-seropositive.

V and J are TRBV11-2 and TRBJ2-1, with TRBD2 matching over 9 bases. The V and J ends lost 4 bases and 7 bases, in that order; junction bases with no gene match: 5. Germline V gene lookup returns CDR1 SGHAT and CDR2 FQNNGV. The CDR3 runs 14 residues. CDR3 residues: CASSSSGNRNEQFF. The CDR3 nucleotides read TGTGCCAGCAGCTCTAGCGGGAACAGGAATGAGCAGTTCTTC.

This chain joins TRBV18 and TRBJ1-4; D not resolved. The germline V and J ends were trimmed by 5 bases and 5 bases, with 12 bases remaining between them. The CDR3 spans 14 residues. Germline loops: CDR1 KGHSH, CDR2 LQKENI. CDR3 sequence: CASSSGWGNEKLFF. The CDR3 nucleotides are TGTGCCAGCTCATCGGGATGGGGAAATGAAAAACTGTTTTTT.

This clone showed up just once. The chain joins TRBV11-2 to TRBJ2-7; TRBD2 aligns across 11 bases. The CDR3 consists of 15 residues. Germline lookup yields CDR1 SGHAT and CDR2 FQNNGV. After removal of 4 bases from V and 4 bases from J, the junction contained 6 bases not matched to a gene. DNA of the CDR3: TGTGCCAGCAGCTACCTAGCGGGAGGAACGTACGAGCAGTACTTC. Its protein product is CASSYLAGGTYEQYF.

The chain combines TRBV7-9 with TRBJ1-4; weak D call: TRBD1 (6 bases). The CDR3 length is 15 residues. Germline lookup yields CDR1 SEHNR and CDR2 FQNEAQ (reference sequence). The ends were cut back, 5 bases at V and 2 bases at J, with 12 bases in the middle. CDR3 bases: TGTGCCAGCAGCGCGCAGGGGTTTACTAATGAAAAACTGTTTTTT. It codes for CASSAQGFTNEKLFF.

The CDR3 is CASSSRGYEQFF. DNA for the CDR3: TGTGCCAGCAGCTCCCGCGGGTATGAGCAGTTCTTC. This chain links TRBV7-9 with TRBJ2-1; TRBD2 might be the D (5 bases). Germline-derived CDR1 and CDR2 are SEHNR and FQNEAQ (reference sequence). The CDR3 length is 12 residues. The V end lost 4 bases, the J end lost 8 bases, and 9 bases lay between the germline ends.

The CDR3 sequence is CASSKSGTGGGYGYTF. CDR3 in DNA: TGTGCCAGCAGCAAATCCGGGACAGGGGGCGGCTATGGCTACACCTTC. The rearrangement uses TRBV5-4 and TRBJ1-2; 12 nucleotides line up with TRBD1. Germline trimming cut 4 bases from V and 4 bases from J; bases unmatched to any gene: 8. CDR3 size: 16 residues. CDR1 and CDR2 from the germline V gene are SGHNT and YYREEE (reference sequence).

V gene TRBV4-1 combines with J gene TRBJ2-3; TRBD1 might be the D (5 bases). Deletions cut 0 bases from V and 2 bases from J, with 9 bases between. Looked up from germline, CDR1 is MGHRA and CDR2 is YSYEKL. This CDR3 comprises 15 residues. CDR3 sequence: CASSQDMGPTDTQYF. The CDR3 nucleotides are TGCGCCAGCAGCCAAGATATGGGGCCCACAGATACGCAGTATTTT.

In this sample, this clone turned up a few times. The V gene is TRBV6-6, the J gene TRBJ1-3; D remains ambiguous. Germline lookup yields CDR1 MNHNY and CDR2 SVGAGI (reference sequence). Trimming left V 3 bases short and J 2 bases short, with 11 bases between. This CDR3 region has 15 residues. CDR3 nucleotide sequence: TGTGCCAGCAGTTATGCGGAGGAGGCTGGAAACACCATATATTTT. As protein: CASSYAEEAGNTIYF.

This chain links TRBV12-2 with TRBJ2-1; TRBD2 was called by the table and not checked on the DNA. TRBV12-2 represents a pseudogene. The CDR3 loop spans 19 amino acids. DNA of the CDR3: TGTGCAAGTCGCTTAGGACCTACACCGAGGGGGGGGAGAAGGAATGAGCAGTTCTTC. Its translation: CASRLGPTPRGGRRNEQFF.

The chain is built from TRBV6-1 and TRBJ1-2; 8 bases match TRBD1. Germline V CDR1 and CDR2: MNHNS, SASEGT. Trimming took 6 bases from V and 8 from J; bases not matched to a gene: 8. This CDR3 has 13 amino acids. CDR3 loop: CASSPTGGEGYTF. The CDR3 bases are TGTGCCAGCAGCCCTACAGGGGGTGAAGGCTACACCTTC.

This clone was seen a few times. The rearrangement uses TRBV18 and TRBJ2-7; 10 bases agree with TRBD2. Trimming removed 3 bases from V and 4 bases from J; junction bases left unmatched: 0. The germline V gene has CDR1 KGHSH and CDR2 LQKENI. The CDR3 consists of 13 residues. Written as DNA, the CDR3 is TGTGCCAGCTCACCGGGACTAGCGTACGAGCAGTACTTC. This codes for CASSPGLAYEQYF. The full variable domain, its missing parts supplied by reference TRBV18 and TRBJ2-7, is NAGVMQNPRHLVRRRGQEARLRCSPMKGHSHVYWYRQLPEEGLKFMVYLQKENIIDESGMPKERFSAEFPKEGPSILRIQQVVRGDSAAYFCASSPGLAYEQYFGPGTRLTVT.

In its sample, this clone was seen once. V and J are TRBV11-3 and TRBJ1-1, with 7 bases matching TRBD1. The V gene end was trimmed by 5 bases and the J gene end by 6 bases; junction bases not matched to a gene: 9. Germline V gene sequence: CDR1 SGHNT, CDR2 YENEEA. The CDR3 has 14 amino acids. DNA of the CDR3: TGTGCCAGCAGCACAACCGACAGGGAGGCTGAAGCTTTCTTT. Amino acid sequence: CASSTTDREAEAFF. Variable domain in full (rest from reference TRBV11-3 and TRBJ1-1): EAGVVQSPRYKIIEKKQPVAFWCNPISGHNTLYWYLQNLGQGPELLIRYENEEAVDDSQLPKDRFSAERLKGVDSTLKIQPAELGDSAVYLCASSTTDREAEAFFGQGTRLTVV.

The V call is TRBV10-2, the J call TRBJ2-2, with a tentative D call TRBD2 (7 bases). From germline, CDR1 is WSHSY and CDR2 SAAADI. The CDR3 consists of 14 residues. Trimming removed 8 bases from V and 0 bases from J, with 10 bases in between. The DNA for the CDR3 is TGCGCCAGCCGCGGGGGCTCGAACACCGGGGAGCTGTTTTTT. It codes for CASRGGSNTGELFF.

This CDR3 reads CASSYATQGAYEQYF. Here the CDR3 DNA reads TGTGCCAGCAGTTACGCTACGCAGGGGGCCTACGAGCAGTACTTC. The chain carries TRBV6-6 and TRBJ2-5, with 7 bases identical to TRBD1. The end of the DNA fits TRBJ2-7 better, so the J call may be wrong. Germline-derived CDR1 and CDR2 are MNHNY and SVGAGI (reference sequence). This CDR3 is 15 amino acids long.

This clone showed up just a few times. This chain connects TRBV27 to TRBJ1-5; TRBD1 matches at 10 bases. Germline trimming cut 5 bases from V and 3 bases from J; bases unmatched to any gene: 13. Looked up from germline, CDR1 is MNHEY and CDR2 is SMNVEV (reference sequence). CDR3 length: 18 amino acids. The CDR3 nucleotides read TGTGCCAGCAGTCTCTCCGGGACAGGGGTGAGAAACAATCAGCCCCAGCATTTT. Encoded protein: CASSLSGTGVRNNQPQHF.

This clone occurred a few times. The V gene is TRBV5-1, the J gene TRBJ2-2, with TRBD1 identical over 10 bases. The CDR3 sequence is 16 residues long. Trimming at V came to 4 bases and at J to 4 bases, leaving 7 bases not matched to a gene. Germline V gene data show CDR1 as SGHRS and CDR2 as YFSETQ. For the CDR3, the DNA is TGCGCCAGCAGCCATCGGGACAGGGGATTCACCGGGGAGCTGTTTTTT. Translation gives CASSHRDRGFTGELFF.

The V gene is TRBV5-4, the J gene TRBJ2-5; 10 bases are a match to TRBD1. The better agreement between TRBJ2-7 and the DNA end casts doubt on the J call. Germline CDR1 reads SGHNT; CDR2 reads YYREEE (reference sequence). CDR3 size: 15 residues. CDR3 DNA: TGTGCCAGCAGCAGCCGGGACAGGGGATCGTACGAGCAGTACTTC. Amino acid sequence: CASSSRDRGSYEQYF.

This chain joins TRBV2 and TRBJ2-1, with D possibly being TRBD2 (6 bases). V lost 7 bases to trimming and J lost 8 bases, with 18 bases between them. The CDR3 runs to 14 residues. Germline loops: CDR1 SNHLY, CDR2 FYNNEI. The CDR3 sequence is CASKGRGVGHEQFF. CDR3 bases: TGTGCCAGCAAAGGGCGGGGCGTAGGCCATGAGCAGTTCTTC.

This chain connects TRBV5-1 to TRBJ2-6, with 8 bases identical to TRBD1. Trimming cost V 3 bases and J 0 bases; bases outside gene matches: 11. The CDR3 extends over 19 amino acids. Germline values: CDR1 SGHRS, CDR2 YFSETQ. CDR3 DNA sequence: TGCGCCAGCAGCTGGACCCCCGGGACAGGCAGCTCTGGGGCCAACGTCCTGACTTTC. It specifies CASSWTPGTGSSGANVLTF.

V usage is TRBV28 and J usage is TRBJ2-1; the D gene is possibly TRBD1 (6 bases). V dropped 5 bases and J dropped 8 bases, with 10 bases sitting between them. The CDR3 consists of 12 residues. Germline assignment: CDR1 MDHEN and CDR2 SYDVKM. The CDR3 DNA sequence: TGTGCCAGCAGTAAAACAGGGTATGAGCAGTTCTTC. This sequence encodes CASSKTGYEQFF.

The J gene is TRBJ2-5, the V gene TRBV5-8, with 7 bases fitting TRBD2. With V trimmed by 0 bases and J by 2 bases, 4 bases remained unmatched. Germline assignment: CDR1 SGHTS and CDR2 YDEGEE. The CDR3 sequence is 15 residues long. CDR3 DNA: TGTGCCAGCAGCTTGGGGGGGGGAGAACAAGAGACCCAGTACTTC. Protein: CASSLGGGEQETQYF.

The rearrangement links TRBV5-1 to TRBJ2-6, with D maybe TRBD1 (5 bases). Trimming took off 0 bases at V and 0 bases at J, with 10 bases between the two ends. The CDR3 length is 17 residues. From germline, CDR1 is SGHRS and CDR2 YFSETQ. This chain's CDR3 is CASSLVPTDSGANVLTF. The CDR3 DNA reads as TGCGCCAGCAGCTTGGTTCCGACAGACTCTGGGGCCAACGTCCTGACTTTC.

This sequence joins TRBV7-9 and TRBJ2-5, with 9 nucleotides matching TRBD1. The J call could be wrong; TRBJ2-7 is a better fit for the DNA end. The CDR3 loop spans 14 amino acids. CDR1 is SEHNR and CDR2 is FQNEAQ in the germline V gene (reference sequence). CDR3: CASSPQGAADEQYF. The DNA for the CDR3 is TGTGCCAGCAGCCCACAGGGGGCTGCTGACGAGCAGTACTTC.